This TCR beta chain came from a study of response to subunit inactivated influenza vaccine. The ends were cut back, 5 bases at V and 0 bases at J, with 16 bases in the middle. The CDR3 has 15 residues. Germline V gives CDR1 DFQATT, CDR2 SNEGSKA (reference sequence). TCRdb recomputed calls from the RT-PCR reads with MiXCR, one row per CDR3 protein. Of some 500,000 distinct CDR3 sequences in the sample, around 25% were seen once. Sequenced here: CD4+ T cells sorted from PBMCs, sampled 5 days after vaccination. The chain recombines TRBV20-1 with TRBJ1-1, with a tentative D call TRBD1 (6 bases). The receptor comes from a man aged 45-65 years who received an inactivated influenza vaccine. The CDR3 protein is CSAPKGGRVNTEAFF. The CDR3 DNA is TGCAGTGCTCCAAAGGGGGGGAGGGTGAACACTGAAGCTTTCTTT.